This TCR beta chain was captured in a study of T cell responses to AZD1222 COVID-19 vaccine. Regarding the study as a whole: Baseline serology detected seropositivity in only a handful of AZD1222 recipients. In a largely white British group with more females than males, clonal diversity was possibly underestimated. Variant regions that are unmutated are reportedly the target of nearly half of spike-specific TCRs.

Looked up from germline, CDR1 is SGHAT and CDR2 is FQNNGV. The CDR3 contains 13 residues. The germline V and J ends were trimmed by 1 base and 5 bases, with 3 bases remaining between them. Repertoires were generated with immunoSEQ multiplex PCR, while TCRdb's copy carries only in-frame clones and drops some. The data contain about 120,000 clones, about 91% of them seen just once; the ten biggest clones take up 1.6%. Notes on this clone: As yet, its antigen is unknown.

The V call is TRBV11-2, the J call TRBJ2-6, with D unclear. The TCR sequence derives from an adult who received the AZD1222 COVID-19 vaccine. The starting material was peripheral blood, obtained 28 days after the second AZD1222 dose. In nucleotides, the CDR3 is TGTGCCAGCAGCTTAGGATGGGCCAACGTCCTGACTTTC. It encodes CASSLGWANVLTF.